A selection of T cell receptor beta chains follows, all from one sample in a study of beta chain features in type 1 diabetes. Here immunoSEQ multiplex PCR was the method, and the copy in TCRdb shows in-frame clones only, minus some. The sample has roughly 230,000 clones; approximately 11% are singletons. Specimen: naive CD4+ T cells from blood. Every receptor here comes from a man aged 25-45 years with type 1 diabetes. Both conserved end residues are part of each CDR3. The order of the fields is clone size, V gene, D gene, J gene, CDR3 DNA, CDR3 protein. D genes are given only for firm matches. Part of the rows lack a size; the others show once, few, many or a class for expanded clones.

>NA|TRBV18|NA|TRBJ1-2
TGTGCCAGCTCACCACAAGGCGGGGGCCGAAGTGGCTACACCTTC
CASSPQGGGRSGYTF
>few|TRBV7-2|TRBD2|TRBJ2-7
TGTGCCAGCAGGAGAGCGGGGGGCCCGTACGAGCAGTACTTC
CASRRAGGPYEQYF
>few|TRBV6-1|TRBD2|TRBJ2-3
TGTGCCAGCAGAGGCACGGGAGGGGTAGATACGCAGTATTTT
CASRGTGGVDTQYF
>NA|TRBV29-1|NA|TRBJ1-6
TGCAGCGTTGGGGGGGGTTCGGATAATTCACCCCTCCACTTT
CSVGGGSDNSPLHF
>few|TRBV18|NA|TRBJ2-7
TGTGCCAGCTCACCGACCGGACGGGGAAGCTCCTACGAGCAGTACTTC
CASSPTGRGSSYEQYF
>NA|TRBV5-4|NA|TRBJ2-3
TGTGCCAGCAGCTTGGGCGGGGCGTCAGATACGCAGTATTTT
CASSLGGASDTQYF
>NA|TRBV2|TRBD1|TRBJ1-2
TGTGCCAGCAGCGGGACAGGGGAAGGCTACACCTTC
CASSGTGEGYTF
>NA|TRBV5-6|TRBD1|TRBJ1-6
TGTGCCAGCAGCTTGCAGGGGGCAGGATCACCCCTCCACTTT
CASSLQGAGSPLHF
>few|TRBV7-9|TRBD1|TRBJ1-1
TGTGCCAGCAGCTCGGACAGGGGGCCGGCTACTGAAGCTTTCTTT
CASSSDRGPATEAFF
>few|TRBV11-1|NA|TRBJ1-4
TGTGCCAGCACCACACAGGAGGGCCACGAAAAACTGTTTTTT
CASTTQEGHEKLFF
>few|TRBV15|NA|TRBJ2-7
TGTGCCACCAGCAGAGAAAGGGAGTACGAGCAGTACTTC
CATSREREYEQYF
>few|TRBV6-1|TRBD2|TRBJ2-1
TGTGCCAGCAGGGCGGGACTACTCTACAATGAGCAGTTCTTC
CASRAGLLYNEQFF
>few|TRBV11-1|NA|TRBJ2-3
TGTGCCAGCAGCTTAGCCCTCTACACAGATACGCAGTATTTT
CASSLALYTDTQYF
>few|TRBV30|TRBD1|TRBJ1-6
TGTGCCTGGAAATTAATAACGGGACAGGGCGAGTCACCCCTCCACTTT
CAWKLITGQGESPLHF
>NA|TRBV5-1|TRBD1|TRBJ2-7
TGCGCCAGCAGCTTGGGGAGGACAGGGGCATACGAGCAGTACTTC
CASSLGRTGAYEQYF
>few|TRBV5-1|TRBD2|TRBJ2-3
TGCGCCAGCAGCGAAAGAGCGGGGGACCCTTCAGATACGCAGTATTTT
CASSERAGDPSDTQYF
>NA|TRBV5-6|NA|TRBJ2-5
TGTGCCAGCAGCCGACTAGGGATAGGGAGGGAGACCCAGTACTTC
CASSRLGIGRETQYF
>NA|TRBV28|TRBD1|TRBJ2-2
TGTGCCAGCAGTTTCGTGACAGGGGGAAACACCGGGGAGCTGTTTTTT
CASSFVTGGNTGELFF
>few|TRBV9|TRBD1|TRBJ1-1
TGTGCCAGCAGCGTAGATTTAACAGGGGAGGTCACTGAAGCTTTCTTT
CASSVDLTGEVTEAFF
>few|TRBV27|TRBD2|TRBJ2-5
TGTGCCAGCAGTTTCCGCGGGGGTGAGACCCAGTACTTC
CASSFRGGETQYF
>NA|TRBV4-2|TRBD1|TRBJ1-1
TGTGCCAGCAGCCCCACCCGGACAGGGGGTACTGAAGCTTTCTTT
CASSPTRTGGTEAFF
>few|TRBV4-2|NA|TRBJ1-1
TGTGCCAGCAGCCAAGATTGGGGAGGAGAGAGGGAAGCTTTCTTT
CASSQDWGGEREAFF
>few|TRBV7-2|TRBD2|TRBJ2-1
TGTGCCAGCAGCTTAGCGCTTTCTAGCGGGGGGCGTGAGCAGTTCTTC
CASSLALSSGGREQFF
>few|TRBV11-3|TRBD2|TRBJ2-7
TGTGCCAGCAGCTTAGACGGGGGGTCATACGAGCAGTACTTC
CASSLDGGSYEQYF
>NA|TRBV4-3|NA|TRBJ2-7
TGCGCCAGCAGCGCCGGGGTCCCCTACGAGCAGTACTTC
CASSAGVPYEQYF
>NA|TRBV10-3|TRBD1|TRBJ1-1
TGTGCCATCAGCCAGACAGGGTCTGACACTGAAGCTTTCTTT
CAISQTGSDTEAFF
>NA|TRBV7-2|NA|TRBJ2-5
TGTGCCAGCAAAGCTACCCTATCCGGAGGAGAGACCCAGTACTTC
CASKATLSGGETQYF
>few|TRBV11-2|TRBD2|TRBJ2-5
TGTGCCAGCAGCTTAGCCGGGGGGGCGATCGTAGAGACCCAGTACTTC
CASSLAGGAIVETQYF
>few|TRBV9|NA|TRBJ2-3
TGTGCCAGCAGCTTCCTAGCGAGTCCCGGCACAGATACGCAGTATTTT
CASSFLASPGTDTQYF
>few|TRBV5-1|TRBD1|TRBJ2-7
TGCGCCAGCAGCCTTCCGGGACAGGGGAAGAACGAGCAGTACTTC
CASSLPGQGKNEQYF
>NA|TRBV5-6|NA|TRBJ2-5
TGTGCCAGCAGCGCGGGGTACATCGAGACCCAGTACTTC
CASSAGYIETQYF
>NA|TRBV29-1|NA|TRBJ2-1
TGCAGCGTTGAAGGTGGGGCTACCTACAATGAGCAGTTCTTC
CSVEGGATYNEQFF
>NA|TRBV6-1|NA|TRBJ1-2
TGTGCCAGCAGAGAACAGGGAATTGGCTACACCTTC
CASREQGIGYTF
>few|TRBV30|TRBD2|TRBJ2-1
TGTGCCTGGAGTGGAGACAGGGGGCTGGGGACTAGCGGGGGACTATCGCAGTTCTTC
CAWSGDRGLGTSGGLSQFF
>NA|TRBV23-1|TRBD2|TRBJ2-1
TGCGCCAGCAGTCGACGGACTAGCGGGGGGGGGAGCTCCTACAATGAGCAGTTCTTC
CASSRRTSGGGSSYNEQFF
>NA|TRBV5-4|NA|TRBJ2-1
TGTGCCAGCAGCTTGGGGGGAGAGTACAATGAGCAGTTCTTC
CASSLGGEYNEQFF
>few|TRBV4-1|TRBD1|TRBJ1-6
TGCGCCAGCAGCCAGGTACCGGGACAGAGATATTCACCCCTCCACTTT
CASSQVPGQRYSPLHF
>NA|TRBV25-1|TRBD1|TRBJ2-1
TGTGCCAGCAGTGCAGCCTCCGGGACAGGGGGCGTTGAGCAGTTCTTC
CASSAASGTGGVEQFF
>NA|TRBV6-5|NA|TRBJ2-5
TGTGCCAGCAGTTACGATACGGGAAGAGAGACCCAGTACTTC
CASSYDTGRETQYF
>few|TRBV6-6|TRBD1|TRBJ1-6
TGTGCCAGCAGTGCCGGGACAGGGTATTCACCCCTCCACTTT
CASSAGTGYSPLHF
>few|TRBV9|TRBD1|TRBJ2-2
TGTGCCAGCAGCGGCAACCGGGACAGGGGGCGCGACTACACCGGGGAGCTGTTTTTT
CASSGNRDRGRDYTGELFF
>NA|TRBV4-1|NA|TRBJ2-3
TGCGCCAGCAGCCAATCTTCCCCCCGGGGAGGAGCAGATACGCAGTATTTT
CASSQSSPRGGADTQYF
>NA|TRBV18|NA|TRBJ1-5
TGTGCCAGCTCACCGGCAAATAGCAATCAGCCCCAGCATTTT
CASSPANSNQPQHF
>few|TRBV5-1|TRBD1|TRBJ2-5
TGCGCCAGCAGCATAGGACAGGGGCGAGAGACCCAGTACTTC
CASSIGQGRETQYF
>few|TRBV5-1|NA|TRBJ1-4
TGCGCCAGCAGACCGGGCCCGGAGGTCGAAAAACTGTTTTTT
CASRPGPEVEKLFF